Shown below are 7 T cell receptor beta chains from a single sample sequenced in a study of T cell clonotyping in hematopoietic cell transplantation. The method was immunoSEQ multiplex PCR; TCRdb's version includes in-frame clones alone and lacks a portion of them. The sample has over 25,000 clones, approximately 94% seen once. The material sequenced was peripheral blood mononuclear cells. These TCRs come from a man aged 50 to 59 in good health. Some clones in this sample may be carry-over from other donors' samples.

The V and J genes are TRBV4-3 and TRBJ2-1; 9 bases align to TRBD2. With V trimmed by 4 bases and J by 4 bases, 8 bases remained unmatched. This CDR3 has 16 residues. Germline V gives CDR1 LGHNA, CDR2 YSLEER. The CDR3 DNA reads TGCGCCAGCAGCCCAAAACTAGCGGGCGATTACAATGAGCAGTTCTTC. Its protein is CASSPKLAGDYNEQFF.

This sequence joins TRBV7-7 and TRBJ2-2; 7 bases are shared with TRBD2. In germline, CDR1 is SSHAT, CDR2 FNYEAQ (reference sequence). V lost 5 bases, J lost 9 bases, and 9 bases stayed unmatched. CDR3 size: 14 residues. The CDR3 nucleotides are TGTGCCAGCAGCAGTCTTGGGGGGGAGCGGGAGCTGTTTTTT. Protein: CASSSLGGERELFF.

The chain has TRBV5-1 and TRBJ2-3; 7 positions agree with TRBD2. J was trimmed by 2 bases and V by 3 bases; bases with no gene match: 12. The CDR3 is 17 amino acids. Germline CDR1 reads SGHRS; CDR2 reads YFSETQ. The CDR3 DNA sequence: TGCGCCAGCAGCTGGCCAATTCAAGCGGGGACCACAGATACGCAGTATTTT. It codes for CASSWPIQAGTTDTQYF.

This sequence joins TRBV30 and TRBJ2-7, with D maybe TRBD1 (5 bases). The CDR3 has 13 residues. Germline CDR1 GTSNPN, CDR2 SVGIG (reference sequence). Trimming cost V 5 bases and J 1 base, with 12 bases left between them. The DNA for the CDR3 is TGTGCCTGGGCAATTGACAGTTCCTACGAGCAGTACTTC. It specifies CAWAIDSSYEQYF.

The chain couples TRBV5-1 to TRBJ1-4; D is uncertain. This CDR3 is 19 amino acids long. Trimming took 0 bases from V and 0 from J, leaving 18 bases between them. Germline CDR1 is SGHRS and CDR2 is YFSETQ. CDR3 amino acids: CASSLGLSGVGTTNEKLFF. DNA of the CDR3: TGCGCCAGCAGCTTGGGTCTCAGCGGGGTCGGGACAACTAATGAAAAACTGTTTTTT.

This clone occurred once. An end of the junction does not agree with germline; a read error may underlie this. This chain uses TRBV2 with TRBJ2-7, with D perhaps matching TRBD1 or TRBD2 (5 bases each). The CDR3 loop spans 15 amino acids. Germline V gene lookup returns CDR1 SNHLY and CDR2 FYNNEI. The CDR3 DNA reads TGTGCCAGCAGAGAAGCTCGGGACGGTTCCTACGAGCAGTACTTC. This codes for CASREARDGSYEQYF.

The V and J genes are TRBV6-5 and TRBJ1-2; no reliable D call. V was cut by 2 bases and J by 6 bases, with 10 bases left in between. The length of the CDR3 is 13 residues. Germline CDR1 is MNHEY and CDR2 is SVGAGI. The CDR3 nucleotides are TGTGCCAGCAGTTACAGGCAGGTTGATGGCTACACCTTC. Translating gives CASSYRQVDGYTF.